This TCR beta chain is drawn from a study of blood T cells in healthy people across ages. V was shortened by 0 bases and J by 0 bases, with 10 bases between the two germline ends. From germline, CDR1 is SGHDT and CDR2 YYEEEE. The CDR3 covers 15 residues. A sample-barcoded 5' primer and a J-beta primer mix were used in a second PCR of roughly 7 to 11 cycles. TCRdb re-analysed the 5' RACE reads in MiXCR, keeping a single row per CDR3 protein. The table has around 990,000 distinct CDR3 sequences, under 30% seen once. Findings of the study overall: Without sorted subsets, naive and antigen-experienced compartments could not be conclusively compared.

Concerning this clonotype itself: Its specificity is unknown.

Each donor gave approximately 9.7 milliliters of peripheral blood. Isolated per sample were at least 6 million PBMCs. These data also formed part of another study, on T cells of mothers and their children. This second study notes: Slightly, though not significantly, more overlap was seen in related than in unrelated mother-child pairs.

This receptor was obtained from a girl aged 2-10 years in good health. Input material: blood. The rearrangement links TRBV5-6 to TRBJ2-7, with D hard to call. As DNA, the CDR3 is TGTGCCAGCAGCTTGGTTCTAGAGAGCTCCTACGAGCAGTACTTC. This codes for CASSLVLESSYEQYF.